This T cell receptor beta chain was identified during a study of T cell repertoires in cytomegalovirus infection. Study information: Through public TCR beta signatures, both CMV infection and matching HLA type were indicated. General observations from the study: CMV carriers having the relevant HLA were flagged by cumulative public TCR beta family frequency. Dominating the ex vivo response were TCR beta clonotypes that were CMV-specific and HLA-C-restricted.

This clonotype appeared a few times. Antigen unknown. The CDR3 totals 12 residues. Germline V gene lookup returns CDR1 SGHKS and CDR2 YYEKEE (reference sequence). V was clipped by 0 bases and J by 6 bases, with 4 bases between them. MiXCR was run by TCRdb on the reads, yielding one entry per CDR3 protein. The data hold roughly 300,000 distinct CDR3 sequences, with approximately 9.5% observed a single time. The sample taken for sequencing was PBMCs. The genes are TRBV5-5 and TRBJ2-1; D is ambiguous. This clonotype was sampled from a human donor in good health (CMV status not recorded). Some clones in this sample may be carry-over from other donors' samples. As DNA, the CDR3 is TGTGCCAGCAGCTTGGAACTCAATGAGCAGTTCTTC. Its translation is CASSLELNEQFF. Full variable domain (outside the CDR3, taken from reference TRBV5-5 and TRBJ2-1): DAGVTQSPTHLIKTRGQQVTLRCSPISGHKSVSWYQQVLGQGPQFIFQYYEKEERGRGNFPDRFSARQFPNYSSELNVNALLLGDSALYLCASSLELNEQFFGPGTRLTVL.